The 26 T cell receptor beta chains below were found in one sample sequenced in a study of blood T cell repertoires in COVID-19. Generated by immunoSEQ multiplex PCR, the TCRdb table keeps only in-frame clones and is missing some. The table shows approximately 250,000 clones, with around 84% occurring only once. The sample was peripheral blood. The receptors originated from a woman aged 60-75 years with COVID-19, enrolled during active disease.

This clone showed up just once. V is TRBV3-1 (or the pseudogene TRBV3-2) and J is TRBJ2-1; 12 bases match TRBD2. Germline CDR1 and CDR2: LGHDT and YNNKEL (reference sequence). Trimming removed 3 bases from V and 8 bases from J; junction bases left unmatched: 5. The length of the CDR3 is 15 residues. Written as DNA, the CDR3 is TGTGCCAGCAGCCAGCGGACTAGCGGGACAGATGAGCAGTTCTTC. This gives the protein CASSQRTSGTDEQFF.

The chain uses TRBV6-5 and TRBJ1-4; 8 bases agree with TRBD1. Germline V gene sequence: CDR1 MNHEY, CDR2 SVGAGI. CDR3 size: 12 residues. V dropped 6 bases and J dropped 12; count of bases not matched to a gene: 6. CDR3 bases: TGTGCCAGCAGCAGAGACAGGGGTGAACTGTTTTTT. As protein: CASSRDRGELFF.

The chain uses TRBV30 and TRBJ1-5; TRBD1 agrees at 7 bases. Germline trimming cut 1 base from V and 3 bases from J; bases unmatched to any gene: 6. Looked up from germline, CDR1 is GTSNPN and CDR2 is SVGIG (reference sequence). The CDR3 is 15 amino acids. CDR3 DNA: TGTGCCTGGAGTGGGCTGGGACAGTCCAATCAGCCCCAGCATTTT. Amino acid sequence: CAWSGLGQSNQPQHF.

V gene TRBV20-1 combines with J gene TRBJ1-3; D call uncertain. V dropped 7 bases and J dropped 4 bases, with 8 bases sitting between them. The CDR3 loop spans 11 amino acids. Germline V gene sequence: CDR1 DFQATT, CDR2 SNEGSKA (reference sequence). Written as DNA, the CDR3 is TGCAGTGTCCTTTTGGGAAACACCATATATTTT. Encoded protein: CSVLLGNTIYF.

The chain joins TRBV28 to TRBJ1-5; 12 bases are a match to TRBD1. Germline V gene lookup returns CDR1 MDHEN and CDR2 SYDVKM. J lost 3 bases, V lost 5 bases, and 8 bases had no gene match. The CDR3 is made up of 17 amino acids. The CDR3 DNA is TGTGCCAGCAGTGCCACCCCGGGACAGGGGGCCAATCAGCCCCAGCATTTT. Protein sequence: CASSATPGQGANQPQHF.

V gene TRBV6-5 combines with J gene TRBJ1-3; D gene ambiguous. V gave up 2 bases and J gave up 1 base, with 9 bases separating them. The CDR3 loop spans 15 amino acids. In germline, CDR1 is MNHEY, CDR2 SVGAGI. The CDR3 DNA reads TGTGCCAGCAGTTACGGAGGGCCATCTGGAAACACCATATATTTT. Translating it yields CASSYGGPSGNTIYF.

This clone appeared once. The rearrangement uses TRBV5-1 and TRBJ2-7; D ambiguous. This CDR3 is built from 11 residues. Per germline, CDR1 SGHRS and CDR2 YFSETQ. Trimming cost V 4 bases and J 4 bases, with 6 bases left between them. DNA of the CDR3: TGCGCCAGCAGCGCGGAGTACGAGCAGTACTTC. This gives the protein CASSAEYEQYF.

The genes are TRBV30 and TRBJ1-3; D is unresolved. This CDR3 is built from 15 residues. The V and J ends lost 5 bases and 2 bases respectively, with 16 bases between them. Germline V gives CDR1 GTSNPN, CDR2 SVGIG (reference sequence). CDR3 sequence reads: CAWGSRESTGNTIYF. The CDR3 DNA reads TGTGCCTGGGGGTCTCGTGAGTCGACTGGAAACACCATATATTTT. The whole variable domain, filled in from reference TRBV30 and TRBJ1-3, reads SQTIHQWPATLVQPVGSPLSLECTVEGTSNPNLYWYRQAAGRGLQLLFYSVGIGQISSEVPQNLSASRPQDRQFILSSKKLLLSDSGFYLCAWGSRESTGNTIYFGEGSWLTVV.

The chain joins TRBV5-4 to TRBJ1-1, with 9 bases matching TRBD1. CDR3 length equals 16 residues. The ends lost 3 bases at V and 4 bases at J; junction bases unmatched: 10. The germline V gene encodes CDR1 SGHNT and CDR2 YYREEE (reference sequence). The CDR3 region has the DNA TGTGCCAGCAGCTCCGGGACAGGGAGGTTGGGCACTGAAGCTTTCTTT. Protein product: CASSSGTGRLGTEAFF. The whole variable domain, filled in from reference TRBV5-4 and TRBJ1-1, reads ETGVTQSPTHLIKTRGQQVTLRCSSQSGHNTVSWYQQALGQGPQFIFQYYREEENGRGNFPPRFSGLQFPNYSSELNVNALELDDSALYLCASSSGTGRLGTEAFFGQGTRLTVV.

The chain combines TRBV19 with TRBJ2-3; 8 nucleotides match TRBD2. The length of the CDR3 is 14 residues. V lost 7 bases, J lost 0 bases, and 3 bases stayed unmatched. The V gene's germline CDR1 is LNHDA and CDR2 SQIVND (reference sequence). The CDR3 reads CASKPSGSTDTQYF. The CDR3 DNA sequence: TGTGCCAGTAAACCTAGCGGGAGCACAGATACGCAGTATTTT.

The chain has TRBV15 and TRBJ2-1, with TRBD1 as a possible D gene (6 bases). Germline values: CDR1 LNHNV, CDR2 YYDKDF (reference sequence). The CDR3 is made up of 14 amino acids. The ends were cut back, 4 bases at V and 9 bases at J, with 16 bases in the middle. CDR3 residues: CATSTRTTGREQFF. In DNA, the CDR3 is TGTGCCACCAGCACTAGAACGACAGGCCGTGAGCAGTTCTTC.

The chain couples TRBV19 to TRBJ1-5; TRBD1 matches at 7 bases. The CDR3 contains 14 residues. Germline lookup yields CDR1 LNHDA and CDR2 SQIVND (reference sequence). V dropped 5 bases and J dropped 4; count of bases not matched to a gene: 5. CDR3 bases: TGTGCCAGTAGTGTCACAGGGGAAAATCAGCCCCAGCATTTT. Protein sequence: CASSVTGENQPQHF.

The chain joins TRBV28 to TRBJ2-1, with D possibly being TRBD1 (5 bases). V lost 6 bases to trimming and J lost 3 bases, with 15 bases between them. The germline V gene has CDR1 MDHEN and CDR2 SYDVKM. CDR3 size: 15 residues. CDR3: CASSRAGIVYNEQFF. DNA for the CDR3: TGTGCCAGCAGCAGGGCAGGGATTGTCTACAATGAGCAGTTCTTC.

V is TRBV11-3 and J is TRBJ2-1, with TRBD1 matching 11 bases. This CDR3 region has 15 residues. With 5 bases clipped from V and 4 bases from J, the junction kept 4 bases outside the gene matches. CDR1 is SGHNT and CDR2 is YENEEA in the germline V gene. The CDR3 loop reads CASSPGTGGYNEQFF. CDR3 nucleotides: TGTGCCAGCAGCCCCGGGACAGGGGGGTACAATGAGCAGTTCTTC.

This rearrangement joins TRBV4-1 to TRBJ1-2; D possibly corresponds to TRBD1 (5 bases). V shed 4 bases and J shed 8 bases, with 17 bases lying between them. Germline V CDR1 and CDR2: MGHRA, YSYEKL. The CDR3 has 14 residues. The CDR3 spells CASSLEIRALGYTF. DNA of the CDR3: TGCGCCAGCAGCCTAGAAATCAGGGCCTTAGGCTACACCTTC.

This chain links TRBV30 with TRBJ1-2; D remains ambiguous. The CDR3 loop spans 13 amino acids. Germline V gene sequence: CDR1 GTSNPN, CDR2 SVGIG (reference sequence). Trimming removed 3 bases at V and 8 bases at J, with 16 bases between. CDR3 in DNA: TGTGCCTGGAGGTACAGTGGGGAGGAAGGCTACACCTTC. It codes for CAWRYSGEEGYTF. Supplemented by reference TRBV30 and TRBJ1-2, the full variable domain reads SQTIHQWPATLVQPVGSPLSLECTVEGTSNPNLYWYRQAAGRGLQLLFYSVGIGQISSEVPQNLSASRPQDRQFILSSKKLLLSDSGFYLCAWRYSGEEGYTFGSGTRLTVV.

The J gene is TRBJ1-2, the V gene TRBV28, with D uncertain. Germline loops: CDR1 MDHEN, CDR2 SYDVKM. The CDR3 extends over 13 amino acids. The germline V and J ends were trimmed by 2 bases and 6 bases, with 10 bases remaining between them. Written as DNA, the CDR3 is TGTGCCAGCAGTTTAGGTAACCGGGATGGCTACACCTTC. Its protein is CASSLGNRDGYTF.

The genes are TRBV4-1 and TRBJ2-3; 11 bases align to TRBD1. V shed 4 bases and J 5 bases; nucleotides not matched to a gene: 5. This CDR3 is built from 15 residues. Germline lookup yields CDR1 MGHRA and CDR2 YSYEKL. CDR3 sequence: CASSLGTGGGDTQYF. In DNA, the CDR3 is TGCGCCAGCAGCCTTGGGACAGGGGGGGGAGATACGCAGTATTTT.

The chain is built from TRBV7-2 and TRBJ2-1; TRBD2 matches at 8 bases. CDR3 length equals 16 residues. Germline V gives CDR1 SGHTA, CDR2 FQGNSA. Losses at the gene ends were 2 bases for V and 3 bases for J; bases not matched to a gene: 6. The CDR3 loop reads CASSLWAGGFYNEQFF. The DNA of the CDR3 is TGTGCCAGCAGCTTATGGGCGGGAGGTTTCTACAATGAGCAGTTCTTC.

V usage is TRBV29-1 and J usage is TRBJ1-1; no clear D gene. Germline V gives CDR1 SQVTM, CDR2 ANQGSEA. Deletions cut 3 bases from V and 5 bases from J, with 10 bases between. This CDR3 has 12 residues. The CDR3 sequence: CSVEPGWTEAFF. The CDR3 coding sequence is TGCAGCGTTGAGCCGGGATGGACTGAAGCTTTCTTT. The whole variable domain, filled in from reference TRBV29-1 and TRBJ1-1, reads SAVISQKPSRDICQRGTSLTIQCQVDSQVTMMFWYRQQPGQSLTLIATANQGSEATYESGFVIDKFPISRPNLTFSTLTVSNMSPEDSSIYLCSVEPGWTEAFFGQGTRLTVV.

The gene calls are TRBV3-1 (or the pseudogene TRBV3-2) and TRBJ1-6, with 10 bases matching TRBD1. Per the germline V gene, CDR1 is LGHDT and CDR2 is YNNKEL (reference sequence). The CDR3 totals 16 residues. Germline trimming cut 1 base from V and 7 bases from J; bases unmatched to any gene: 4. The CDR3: CASSQARTGGNSPLHF. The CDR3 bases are TGTGCCAGCAGCCAAGCAAGGACAGGGGGGAATTCACCCCTCCACTTT.

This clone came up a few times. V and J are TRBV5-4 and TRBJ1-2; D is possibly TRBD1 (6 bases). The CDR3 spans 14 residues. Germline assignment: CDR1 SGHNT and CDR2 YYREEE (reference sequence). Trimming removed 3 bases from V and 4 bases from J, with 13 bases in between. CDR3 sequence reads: CASSSGQQTYGYTF. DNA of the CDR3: TGTGCCAGCAGCTCAGGACAGCAAACCTATGGCTACACCTTC.

The CDR3 sequence is CASSDQGGKNTEAFF. For the CDR3, the DNA is TGTGCCAGCAGTGACCAAGGCGGCAAGAACACTGAAGCTTTCTTT. The V and J genes are TRBV6-4 and TRBJ1-1; D is unresolved. V dropped 2 bases and J dropped 1 base, with 11 bases sitting between them. Germline V CDR1 and CDR2: MRHNA, SNTAGT. CDR3 length equals 15 residues.

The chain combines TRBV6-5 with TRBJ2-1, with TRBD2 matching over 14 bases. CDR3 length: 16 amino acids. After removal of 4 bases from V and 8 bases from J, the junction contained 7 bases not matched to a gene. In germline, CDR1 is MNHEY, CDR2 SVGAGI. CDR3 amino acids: CASSSPGTSGSDEQFF. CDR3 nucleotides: TGTGCCAGCAGTTCACCCGGGACTAGCGGGAGCGATGAGCAGTTCTTC.

The CDR3 coding sequence is TGTGCCAGCAGCCCCGGACAGGGATTAAGGCCTGAAGCTTTCTTT. Translating it yields CASSPGQGLRPEAFF. The chain joins TRBV9 to TRBJ1-1, with 8 nucleotides matching TRBD1. V lost 4 bases and J lost 6; bases outside the gene matches: 11. The CDR3 extends over 15 amino acids. Germline CDR1 reads SGDLS; CDR2 reads YYNGEE.

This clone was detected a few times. CDR3 DNA: TGCGCCAGCAAACTAGCGCGGACCGGGGAGCTGTTTTTT. Protein product: CASKLARTGELFF. The V and J genes are TRBV5-1 and TRBJ2-2; 7 bases fit TRBD2. The CDR3 consists of 13 residues. V was clipped by 6 bases and J by 5 bases; unmatched bases: 4. The germline CDR1 and CDR2 sequences are SGHRS and YFSETQ.